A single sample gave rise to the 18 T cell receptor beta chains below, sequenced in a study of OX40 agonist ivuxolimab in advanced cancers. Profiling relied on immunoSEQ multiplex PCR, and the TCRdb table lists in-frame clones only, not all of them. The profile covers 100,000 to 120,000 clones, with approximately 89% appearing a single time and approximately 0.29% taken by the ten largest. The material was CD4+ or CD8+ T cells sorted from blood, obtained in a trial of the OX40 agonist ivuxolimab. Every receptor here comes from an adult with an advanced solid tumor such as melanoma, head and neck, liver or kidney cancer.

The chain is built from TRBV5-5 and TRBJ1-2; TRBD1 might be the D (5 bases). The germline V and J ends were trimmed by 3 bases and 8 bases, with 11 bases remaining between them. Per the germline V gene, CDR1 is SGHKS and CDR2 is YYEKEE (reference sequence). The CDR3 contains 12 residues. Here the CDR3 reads CASSSDNGGYTF. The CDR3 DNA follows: TGTGCCAGCAGCTCGGACAACGGCGGCTACACCTTC.

The CDR3 DNA reads TGTGCCAGCAGCGTAGGAGGACAGGGGGCGCTTGGCTACACCTTC. Protein product: CASSVGGQGALGYTF. V is TRBV9 and J is TRBJ1-2; 11 nucleotides match TRBD1. V shed 0 bases, J shed 7 bases, and the junction held 5 bases outside the gene matches. From germline, CDR1 is SGDLS and CDR2 YYNGEE. The CDR3 sequence is 15 residues long.

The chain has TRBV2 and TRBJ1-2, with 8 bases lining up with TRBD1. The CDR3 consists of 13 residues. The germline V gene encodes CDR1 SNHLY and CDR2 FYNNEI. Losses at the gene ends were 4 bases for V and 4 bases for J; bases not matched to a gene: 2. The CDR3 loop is CASSVGTGYGYTF. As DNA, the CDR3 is TGTGCCAGCAGTGTCGGGACAGGCTATGGCTACACCTTC.

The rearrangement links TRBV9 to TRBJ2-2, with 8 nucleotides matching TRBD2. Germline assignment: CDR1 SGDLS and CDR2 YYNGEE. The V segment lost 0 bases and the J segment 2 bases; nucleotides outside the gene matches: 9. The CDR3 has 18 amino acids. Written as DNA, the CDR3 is TGTGCCAGCAGCGTAGGTCTCGGGCTAGCGGGTAACACCGGGGAGCTGTTTTTT. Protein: CASSVGLGLAGNTGELFF.

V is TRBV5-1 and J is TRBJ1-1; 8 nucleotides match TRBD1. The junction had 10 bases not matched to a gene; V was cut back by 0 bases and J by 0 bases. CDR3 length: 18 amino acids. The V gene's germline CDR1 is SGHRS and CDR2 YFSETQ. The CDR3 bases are TGCGCCAGCAGCTTGGCAAGGCAGGGGGCAGGTGTGAACACTGAAGCTTTCTTT. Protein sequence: CASSLARQGAGVNTEAFF.

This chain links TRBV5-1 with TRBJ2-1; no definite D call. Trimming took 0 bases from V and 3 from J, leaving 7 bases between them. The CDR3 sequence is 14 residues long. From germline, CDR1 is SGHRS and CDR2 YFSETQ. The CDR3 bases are TGCGCCAGCAGCTTGGGCCAAGACTACAATGAGCAGTTCTTC. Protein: CASSLGQDYNEQFF.

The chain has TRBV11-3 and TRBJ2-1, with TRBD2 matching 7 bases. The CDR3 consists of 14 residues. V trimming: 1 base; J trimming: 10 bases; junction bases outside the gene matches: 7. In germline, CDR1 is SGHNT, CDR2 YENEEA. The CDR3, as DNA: TGTGCCAGCAGCTTAGGAGGGAGGGCCGGGGAGCAGTTCTTC. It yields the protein CASSLGGRAGEQFF.

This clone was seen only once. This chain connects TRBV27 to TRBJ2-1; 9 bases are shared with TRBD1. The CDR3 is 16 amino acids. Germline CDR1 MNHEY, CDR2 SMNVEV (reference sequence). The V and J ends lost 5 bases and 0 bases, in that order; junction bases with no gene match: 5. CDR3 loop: CASSGGTGSSYNEQFF. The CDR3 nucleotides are TGTGCCAGCAGTGGCGGGACAGGGAGCTCCTACAATGAGCAGTTCTTC.

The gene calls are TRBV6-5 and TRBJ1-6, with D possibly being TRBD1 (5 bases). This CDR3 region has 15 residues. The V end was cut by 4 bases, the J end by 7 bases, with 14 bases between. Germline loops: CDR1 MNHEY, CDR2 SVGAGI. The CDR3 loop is CASSLRPGGNSPLHF. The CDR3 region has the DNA TGTGCCAGCAGTTTGAGACCGGGGGGGAATTCACCCCTCCACTTT.

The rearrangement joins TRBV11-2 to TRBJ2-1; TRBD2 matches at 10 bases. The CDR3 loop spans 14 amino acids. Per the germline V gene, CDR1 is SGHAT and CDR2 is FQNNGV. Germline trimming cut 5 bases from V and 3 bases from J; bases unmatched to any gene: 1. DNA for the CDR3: TGTGCCAGCAGCCGGACTAGCGGCTACAATGAGCAGTTCTTC. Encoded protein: CASSRTSGYNEQFF.

The CDR3: CASSLQGANWPQHF. In DNA form, the CDR3 reads TGTGCCAGCAGCCTACAGGGGGCAAATTGGCCCCAGCATTTT. The chain couples TRBV6-5 to TRBJ1-5; 9 nucleotides line up with TRBD1. Trimming cost V 6 bases and J 9 bases; bases outside gene matches: 9. The CDR3 spans 14 residues. Per the germline V gene, CDR1 is MNHEY and CDR2 is SVGAGI.

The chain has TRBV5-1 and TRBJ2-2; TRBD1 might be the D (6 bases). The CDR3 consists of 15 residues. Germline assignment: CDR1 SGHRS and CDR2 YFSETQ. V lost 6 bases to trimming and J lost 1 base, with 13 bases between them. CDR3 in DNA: TGCGCCAGCAACCTCGGGACACTGAACACCGGGGAGCTGTTTTTT. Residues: CASNLGTLNTGELFF.

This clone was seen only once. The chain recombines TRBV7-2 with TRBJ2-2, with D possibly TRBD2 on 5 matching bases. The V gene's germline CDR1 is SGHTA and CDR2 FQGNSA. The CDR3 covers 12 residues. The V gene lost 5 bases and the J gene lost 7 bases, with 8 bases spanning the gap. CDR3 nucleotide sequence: TGTGCCAGCAGCCCTGCGGGCGGGGAGCTGTTTTTT. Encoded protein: CASSPAGGELFF.

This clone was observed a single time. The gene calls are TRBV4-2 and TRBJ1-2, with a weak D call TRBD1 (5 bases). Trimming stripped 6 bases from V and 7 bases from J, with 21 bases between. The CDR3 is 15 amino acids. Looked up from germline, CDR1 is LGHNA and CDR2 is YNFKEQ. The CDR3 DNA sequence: TGTGCCAGCAGAGATCAAAAGGGACCCCGTGGTGGCTACACCTTC. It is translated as CASRDQKGPRGGYTF.

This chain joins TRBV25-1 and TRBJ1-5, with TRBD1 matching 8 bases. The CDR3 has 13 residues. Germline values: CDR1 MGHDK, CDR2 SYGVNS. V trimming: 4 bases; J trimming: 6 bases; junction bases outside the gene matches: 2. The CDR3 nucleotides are TGTGCCAGCAGTGGACAGGGGTCTCAGCCCCAGCATTTT. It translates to CASSGQGSQPQHF.

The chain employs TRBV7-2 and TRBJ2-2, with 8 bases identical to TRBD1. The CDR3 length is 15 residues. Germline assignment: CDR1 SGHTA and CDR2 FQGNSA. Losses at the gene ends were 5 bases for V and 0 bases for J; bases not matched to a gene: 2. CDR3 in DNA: TGTGCCAGCAGCCCGGACAGGGCGAACACCGGGGAGCTGTTTTTT. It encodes CASSPDRANTGELFF.

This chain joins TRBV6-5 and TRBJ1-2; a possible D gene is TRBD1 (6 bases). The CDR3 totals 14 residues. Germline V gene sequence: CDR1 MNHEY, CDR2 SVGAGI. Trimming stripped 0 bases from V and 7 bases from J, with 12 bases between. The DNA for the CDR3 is TGTGCCAGCAGTTACTCGTGGGGGGCGAGTGGCTACACCTTC. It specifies CASSYSWGASGYTF.

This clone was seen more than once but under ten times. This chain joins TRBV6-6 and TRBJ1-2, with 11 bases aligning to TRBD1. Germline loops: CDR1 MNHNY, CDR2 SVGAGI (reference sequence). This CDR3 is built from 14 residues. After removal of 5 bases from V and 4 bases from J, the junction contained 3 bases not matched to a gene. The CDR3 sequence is CASSRTGGSYGYTF. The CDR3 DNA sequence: TGTGCCAGCAGTCGGACAGGGGGCTCCTATGGCTACACCTTC.